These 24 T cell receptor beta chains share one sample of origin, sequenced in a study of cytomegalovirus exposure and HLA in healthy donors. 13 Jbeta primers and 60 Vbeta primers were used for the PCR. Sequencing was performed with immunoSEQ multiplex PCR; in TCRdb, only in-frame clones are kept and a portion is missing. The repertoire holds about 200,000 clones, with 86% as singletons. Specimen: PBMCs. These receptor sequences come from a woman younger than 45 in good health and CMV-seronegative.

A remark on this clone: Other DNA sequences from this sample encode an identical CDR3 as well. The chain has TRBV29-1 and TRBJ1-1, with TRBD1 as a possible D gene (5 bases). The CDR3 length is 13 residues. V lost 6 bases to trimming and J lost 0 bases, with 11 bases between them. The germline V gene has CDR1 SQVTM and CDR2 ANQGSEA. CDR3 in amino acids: CSVETAMNTEAFF. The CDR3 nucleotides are TGCAGCGTGGAGACAGCCATGAACACTGAAGCTTTCTTT.

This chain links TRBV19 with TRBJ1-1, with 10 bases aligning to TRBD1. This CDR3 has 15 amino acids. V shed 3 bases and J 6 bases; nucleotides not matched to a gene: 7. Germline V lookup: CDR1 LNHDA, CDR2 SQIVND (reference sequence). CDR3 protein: CASSIRDRGVPEAFF. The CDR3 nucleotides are TGTGCCAGTAGTATCCGGGACAGGGGTGTCCCTGAAGCTTTCTTT. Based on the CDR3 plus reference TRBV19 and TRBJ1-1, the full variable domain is DGGITQSPKYLFRKEGQNVTLSCEQNLNHDAMYWYRQDPGQGLRLIYYSQIVNDFQKGDIAEGYSVSREKKESFPLTVTSAQKNPTAFYLCASSIRDRGVPEAFFGQGTRLTVV.

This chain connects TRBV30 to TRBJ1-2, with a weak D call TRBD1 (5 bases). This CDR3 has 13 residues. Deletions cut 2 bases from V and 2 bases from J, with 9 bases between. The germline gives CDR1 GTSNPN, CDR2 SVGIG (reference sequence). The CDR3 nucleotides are TGTGCCTGGAGTCCTGGGGGGAACTATGGCTACACCTTC. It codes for CAWSPGGNYGYTF.

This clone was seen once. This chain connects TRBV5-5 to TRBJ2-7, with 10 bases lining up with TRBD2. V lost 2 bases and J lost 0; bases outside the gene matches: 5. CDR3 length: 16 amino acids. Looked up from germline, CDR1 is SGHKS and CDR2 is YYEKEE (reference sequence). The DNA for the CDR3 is TGTGCCAGCAGCTTCGATAGCGGGAGGAGCTCCTACGAGCAGTACTTC. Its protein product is CASSFDSGRSSYEQYF.

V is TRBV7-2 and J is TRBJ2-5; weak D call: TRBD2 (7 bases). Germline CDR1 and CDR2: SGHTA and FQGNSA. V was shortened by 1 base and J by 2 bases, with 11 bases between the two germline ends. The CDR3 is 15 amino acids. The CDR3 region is CASSLGGRGQETQYF. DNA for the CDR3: TGTGCCAGCAGCTTAGGGGGGCGGGGGCAAGAGACCCAGTACTTC.

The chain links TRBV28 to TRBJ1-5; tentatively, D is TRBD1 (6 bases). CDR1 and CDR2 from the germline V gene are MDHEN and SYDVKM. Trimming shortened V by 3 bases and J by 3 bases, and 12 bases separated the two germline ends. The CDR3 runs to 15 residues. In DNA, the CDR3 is TGTGCCAGCAGTTTTCTAGCGGGGGCCAATCAGCCCCAGCATTTT. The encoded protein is CASSFLAGANQPQHF.

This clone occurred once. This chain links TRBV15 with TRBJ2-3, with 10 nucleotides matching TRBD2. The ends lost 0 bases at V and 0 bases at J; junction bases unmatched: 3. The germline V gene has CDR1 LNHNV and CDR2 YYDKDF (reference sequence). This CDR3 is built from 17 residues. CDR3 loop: CATSRDKTSGSTDTQYF. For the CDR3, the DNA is TGTGCCACCAGCAGAGATAAGACTAGCGGGAGCACAGATACGCAGTATTTT. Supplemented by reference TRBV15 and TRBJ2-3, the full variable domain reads DAMVIQNPRYQVTQFGKPVTLSCSQTLNHNVMYWYQQKSSQAPKLLFHYYDKDFNNEADTPDNFQSRRPNTSFCFLDIRSPGLGDTAMYLCATSRDKTSGSTDTQYFGPGTRLTVL.

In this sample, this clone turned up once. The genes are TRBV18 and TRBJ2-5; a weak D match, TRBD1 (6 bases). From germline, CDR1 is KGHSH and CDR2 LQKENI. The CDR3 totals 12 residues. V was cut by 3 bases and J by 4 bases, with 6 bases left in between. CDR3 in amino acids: CASSPDRETQYF. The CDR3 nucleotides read TGTGCCAGCTCACCGGACAGAGAGACCCAGTACTTC.

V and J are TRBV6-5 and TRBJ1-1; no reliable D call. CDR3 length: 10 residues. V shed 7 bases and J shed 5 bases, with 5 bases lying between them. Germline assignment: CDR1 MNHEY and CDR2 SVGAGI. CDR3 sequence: CASILTEAFF. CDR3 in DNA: TGTGCCAGCATCCTTACTGAAGCTTTCTTT.

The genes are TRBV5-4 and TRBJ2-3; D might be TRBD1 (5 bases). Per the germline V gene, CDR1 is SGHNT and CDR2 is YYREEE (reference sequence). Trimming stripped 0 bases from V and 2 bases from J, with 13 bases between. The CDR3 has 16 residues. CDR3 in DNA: TGTGCCAGCAGCTTGGACAGGCCGAGTCCCACAGATACGCAGTATTTT. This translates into CASSLDRPSPTDTQYF.

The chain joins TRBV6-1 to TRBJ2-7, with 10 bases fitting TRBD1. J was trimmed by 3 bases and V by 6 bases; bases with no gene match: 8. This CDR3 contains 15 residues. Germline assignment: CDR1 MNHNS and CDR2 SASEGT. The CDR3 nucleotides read TGTGCCAGCAGAGCCTCCTGGACAGGGGGCTACGAGCAGTACTTC. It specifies CASRASWTGGYEQYF.

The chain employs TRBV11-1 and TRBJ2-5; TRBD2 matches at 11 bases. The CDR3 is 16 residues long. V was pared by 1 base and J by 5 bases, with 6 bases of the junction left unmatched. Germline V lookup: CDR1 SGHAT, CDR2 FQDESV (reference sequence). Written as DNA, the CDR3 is TGTGCCAGCAGCTTAGAACTAGCGGGAGTCGGGGAGACCCAGTACTTC. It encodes CASSLELAGVGETQYF.

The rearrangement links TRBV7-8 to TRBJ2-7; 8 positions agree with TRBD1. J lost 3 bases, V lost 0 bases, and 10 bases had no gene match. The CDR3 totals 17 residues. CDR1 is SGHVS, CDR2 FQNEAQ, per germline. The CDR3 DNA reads TGTGCCAGCAGCTTAGCACCCCGTGACAGGGGCGTCTACGAGCAGTACTTC. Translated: CASSLAPRDRGVYEQYF.

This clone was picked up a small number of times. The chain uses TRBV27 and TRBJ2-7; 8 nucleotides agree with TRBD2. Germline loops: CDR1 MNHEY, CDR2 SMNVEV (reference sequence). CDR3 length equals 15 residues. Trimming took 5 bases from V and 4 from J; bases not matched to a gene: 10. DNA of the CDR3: TGTGCCAGCAGTCCTCTGGTTAGCGGGAAATACGAGCAGTACTTC. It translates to CASSPLVSGKYEQYF.

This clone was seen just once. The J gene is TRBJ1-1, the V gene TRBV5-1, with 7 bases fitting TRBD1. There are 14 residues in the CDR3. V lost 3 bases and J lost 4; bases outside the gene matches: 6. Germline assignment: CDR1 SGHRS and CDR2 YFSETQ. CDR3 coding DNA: TGCGCCAGCAGCTCGGAACAGGGGCGCACTGAAGCTTTCTTT. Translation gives CASSSEQGRTEAFF. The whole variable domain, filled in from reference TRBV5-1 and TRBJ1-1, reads KAGVTQTPRYLIKTRGQQVTLSCSPISGHRSVSWYQQTPGQGLQFLFEYFSETQRNKGNFPGRFSGRQFSNSRSEMNVSTLELGDSALYLCASSSEQGRTEAFFGQGTRLTVV.

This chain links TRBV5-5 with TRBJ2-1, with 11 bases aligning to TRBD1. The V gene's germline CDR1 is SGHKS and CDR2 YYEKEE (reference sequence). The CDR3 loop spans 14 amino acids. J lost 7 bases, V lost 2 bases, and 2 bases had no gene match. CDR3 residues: CASSLGTGGNEQFF. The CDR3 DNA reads TGTGCCAGCAGCTTAGGGACAGGGGGGAATGAGCAGTTCTTC.

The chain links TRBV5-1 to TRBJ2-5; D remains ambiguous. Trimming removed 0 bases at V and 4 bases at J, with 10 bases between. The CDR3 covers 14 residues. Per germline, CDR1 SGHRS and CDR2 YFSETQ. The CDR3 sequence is CASSLDTIRETQYF. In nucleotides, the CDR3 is TGCGCCAGCAGCTTGGACACGATACGAGAGACCCAGTACTTC.

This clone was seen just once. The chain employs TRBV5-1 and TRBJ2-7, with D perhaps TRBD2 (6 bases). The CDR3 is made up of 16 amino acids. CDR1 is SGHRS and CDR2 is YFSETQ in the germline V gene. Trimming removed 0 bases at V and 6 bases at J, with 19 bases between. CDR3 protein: CASSLGGLTGTREQYF. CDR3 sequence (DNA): TGCGCCAGCAGCTTGGGGGGACTTACCGGGACGCGCGAGCAGTACTTC.

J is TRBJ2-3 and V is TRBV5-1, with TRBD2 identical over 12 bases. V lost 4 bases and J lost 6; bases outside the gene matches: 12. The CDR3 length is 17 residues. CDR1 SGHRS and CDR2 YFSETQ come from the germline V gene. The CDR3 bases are TGCGCCAGCAGCCCCATCCAGACTAGCGGGAGAGCGGATACGCAGTATTTT. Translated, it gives CASSPIQTSGRADTQYF.

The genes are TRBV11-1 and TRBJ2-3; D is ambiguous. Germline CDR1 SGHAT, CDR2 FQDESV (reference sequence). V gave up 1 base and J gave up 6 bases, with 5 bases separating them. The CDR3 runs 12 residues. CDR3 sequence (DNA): TGTGCCAGCAGCTTAGTTGAGGATACGCAGTATTTT. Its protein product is CASSLVEDTQYF.

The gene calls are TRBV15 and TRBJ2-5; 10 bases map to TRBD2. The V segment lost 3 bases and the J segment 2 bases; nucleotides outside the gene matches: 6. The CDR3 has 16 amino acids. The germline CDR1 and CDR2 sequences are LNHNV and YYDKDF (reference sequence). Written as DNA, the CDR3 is TGTGCCACCAGCAGCGGGACTAGCGTGATACAAGAGACCCAGTACTTC. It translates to CATSSGTSVIQETQYF.

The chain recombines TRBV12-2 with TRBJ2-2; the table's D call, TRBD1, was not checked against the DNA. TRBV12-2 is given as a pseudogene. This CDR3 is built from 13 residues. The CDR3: CASRFGTGEELFF. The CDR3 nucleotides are TGTGCAAGTCGCTTTGGGACAGGTGAAGAGCTGTTTTTT.

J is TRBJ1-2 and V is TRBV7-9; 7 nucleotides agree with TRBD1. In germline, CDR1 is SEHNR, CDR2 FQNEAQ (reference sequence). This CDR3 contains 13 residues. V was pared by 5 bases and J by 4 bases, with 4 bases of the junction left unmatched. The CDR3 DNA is TGTGCCAGCAGCCCAGGGGGTCTCTATGGCTACACCTTC. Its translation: CASSPGGLYGYTF. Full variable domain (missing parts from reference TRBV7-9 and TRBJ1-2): DTGVSQNPRHKITKRGQNVTFRCDPISEHNRLYWYRQTLGQGPEFLTYFQNEAQLEKSRLLSDRFSAERPKGSFSTLEIQRTEQGDSAMYLCASSPGGLYGYTFGSGTRLTVV.

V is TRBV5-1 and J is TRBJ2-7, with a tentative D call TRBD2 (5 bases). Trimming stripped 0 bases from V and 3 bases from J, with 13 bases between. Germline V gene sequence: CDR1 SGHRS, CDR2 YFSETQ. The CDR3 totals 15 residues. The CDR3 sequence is CASSLAGGGSYEQYF. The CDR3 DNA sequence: TGCGCCAGCAGCTTGGCAGGCGGAGGAAGCTACGAGCAGTACTTC.